This T cell receptor (beta chain) appears in the sequencing data of a study of T-cell reconstitution after alpha-beta-depleted transplantation in children. Points from the study as a whole: It was reported that alpha-beta T cells came from several hundred expanded graft clones (about two months after transplant). It was newly produced T cells that mostly accounted for T-cell counts and diversity one year after transplant.

Points on this clonotype: Its target is not known. One junction end disagrees with the germline gene, perhaps due to a read error.

A TCRbeta library incorporating unique molecular identifiers was prepared. TCRdb reanalysed the PCR reads using MiXCR and keeps one entry per CDR3 protein. The sample lists roughly 310,000 distinct CDR3 sequences; approximately 23% were seen once. The CDR3 runs to 16 residues. Germline V lookup: CDR1 SGHAT, CDR2 FQNNGV. V and J are TRBV11-2 and TRBJ1-6; TRBD1 aligns across 7 bases. The source of this sequence is a male patient aged 10 to 17 who had a stem cell transplant for acute lymphoblastic leukemia, so the T cells may come from the graft donor. The sequences come from PBMCs, mostly from graft donor cells, collected 180 days after TCRalphabeta/CD19-depleted stem cell transplant. In nucleotides, the CDR3 is TGTGCCAGCAGCTTAAACAGGGGCTCCCATAATTCACCCCTCCACTTT. It specifies CASSLNRGSHNSPLHF. Full variable domain (remainder filled in from reference TRBV11-2 and TRBJ1-6): EAGVAQSPRYKIIEKRQSVAFWCNPISGHATLYWYQQILGQGPKLLIQFQNNGVVDDSQLPKDRFSAERLKGVDSTLKIQPAKLEDSAVYLCASSLNRGSHNSPLHFGNGTRLTVT.